These 18 T cell receptor beta chains were sequenced from one sample in a study of blood T cell dynamics during melanoma immunotherapy. The data were produced by immunoSEQ multiplex PCR, yet TCRdb's version contains in-frame clones alone and is incomplete. The data hold 11,000 or so clones, with 89% observed a single time. Noted time point: week 3, after first cycle of checkpoint inhibitor. The sequencing used blood, collected from a patient treated with checkpoint blockade. These receptors originate from a human donor with melanoma.

The table lists this clone with a count of one. CDR3 DNA sequence: TGTGCCAGCAGACCCCAAGCTAACTATGGCTACACCTTC. It yields the protein CASRPQANYGYTF. The V and J genes are TRBV6-6 and TRBJ1-2; no reliable D call. V shed 6 bases and J shed 0 bases, with 8 bases lying between them. The CDR3 sequence is 13 residues long. Per the germline V gene, CDR1 is MNHNY and CDR2 is SVGAGI (reference sequence).

This chain links TRBV27 with TRBJ2-7; 11 bases map to TRBD2. V dropped 2 bases and J dropped 7; count of bases not matched to a gene: 16. Germline V gives CDR1 MNHEY, CDR2 SMNVEV (reference sequence). There are 18 residues in the CDR3. DNA for the CDR3: TGTGCCAGCAGTTTACGCGGACTAGCGGGTCTGATAGGTAGGGAGCAGTACTTC. Translating gives CASSLRGLAGLIGREQYF.

The rearrangement uses TRBV28 and TRBJ2-7; D is ambiguous. Looked up from germline, CDR1 is MDHEN and CDR2 is SYDVKM. The CDR3 loop spans 12 amino acids. Between the trimmed V and J ends, which lost 6 bases and 2 bases, there was a span of 8 bases. CDR3 amino acids: CASSPLPYEQYF. Written as DNA, the CDR3 is TGTGCCAGCAGCCCACTACCCTACGAGCAGTACTTC.

The rearrangement links TRBV6-5 to TRBJ1-1, with 7 bases matching TRBD1. Germline CDR1 is MNHEY and CDR2 is SVGAGI. The CDR3 covers 14 residues. Unmatched junction bases numbered 8, after V lost 5 bases and J lost 5 bases. CDR3 nucleotides: TGTGCCAGCAGTCAACAGGGGATTCGGACTGAAGCTTTCTTT. Translating gives CASSQQGIRTEAFF.

This sequence joins TRBV27 and TRBJ2-7; 10 bases agree with TRBD2. The CDR3 is 16 residues long. The junction had 13 bases not matched to a gene; V was cut back by 6 bases and J by 5 bases. Germline CDR1 is MNHEY and CDR2 is SMNVEV (reference sequence). The CDR3 bases are TGTGCCAGCAGACCCTGGAACCAAGCGGGAGGGCACGAGCAGTACTTC. Encoded protein: CASRPWNQAGGHEQYF.

The V and J genes are TRBV18 and TRBJ2-5, with D possibly TRBD1 on 6 matching bases. The CDR3 has 15 amino acids. Trimming removed 1 base from V and 5 bases from J, with 14 bases in between. CDR1 and CDR2 (germline): KGHSH, LQKENI. The CDR3 loop reads CASSPRVQGTETQYF. CDR3 coding DNA: TGTGCCAGCTCACCACGGGTGCAGGGGACGGAGACCCAGTACTTC.

This chain links TRBV27 with TRBJ1-3; no clear D. Germline loops: CDR1 MNHEY, CDR2 SMNVEV (reference sequence). Trimming pared 2 bases from V and 2 bases from J, leaving 13 bases between. The CDR3 is made up of 16 amino acids. CDR3 protein: CASSLGSPATGNTIYF. The CDR3 region has the DNA TGTGCCAGCAGTTTAGGATCGCCCGCTACTGGAAACACCATATATTTT.

The V and J genes are TRBV5-1 and TRBJ2-3; no definite D call. V was trimmed by 4 bases and J by 2 bases, leaving 8 bases between them. Germline V gene data show CDR1 as SGHRS and CDR2 as YFSETQ. The CDR3 is 13 residues long. CDR3 DNA: TGCGCCAGCAGCACCTGGGACACAGATACGCAGTATTTT. This translates into CASSTWDTDTQYF.

The rearrangement uses TRBV6-6 and TRBJ2-4; TRBD2 aligns across 7 bases. Germline V gives CDR1 MNHNY, CDR2 SVGAGI (reference sequence). V dropped 8 bases and J dropped 4; count of bases not matched to a gene: 2. This CDR3 has 12 amino acids. The CDR3 DNA is TGTGCCAGCGGGGGGGGTAAAAACATTCAGTACTTC. Translating it yields CASGGGKNIQYF.

This chain links TRBV6-1 with TRBJ1-5; D is possibly TRBD1 (5 bases). Germline lookup yields CDR1 MNHNS and CDR2 SASEGT. CDR3 length equals 13 residues. Trimming removed 6 bases from V and 11 bases from J, with 17 bases in between. The CDR3 loop reads CASRGTGDAAQHF. The DNA for the CDR3 is TGTGCCAGCAGGGGGACGGGGGACGCGGCCCAGCATTTT.

The chain carries TRBV30 and TRBJ1-2, with D perhaps matching TRBD1 (5 bases). Trimming took off 2 bases at V and 7 bases at J, with 20 bases between the two ends. Germline V gene sequence: CDR1 GTSNPN, CDR2 SVGIG (reference sequence). CDR3 size: 15 residues. As DNA, the CDR3 is TGTGCCTGGAGTCTGGGGGGATGGGCAGGAGGTGGCTACACCTTC. Protein sequence: CAWSLGGWAGGGYTF.

The chain is built from TRBV5-1 and TRBJ2-3, with 12 bases that match TRBD2. Germline lookup yields CDR1 SGHRS and CDR2 YFSETQ. This CDR3 spans 17 amino acids. The junction had 5 bases not matched to a gene; V was cut back by 3 bases and J by 0 bases. CDR3 loop: CASSWPLAGGSTDTQYF. The DNA of the CDR3 is TGCGCCAGCAGCTGGCCCCTAGCGGGAGGGAGCACAGATACGCAGTATTTT.

The chain combines TRBV5-1 with TRBJ2-3; D is perhaps TRBD2 (6 bases). The length of the CDR3 is 16 residues. V was clipped by 4 bases and J by 8 bases, with 23 bases between them. Germline CDR1 reads SGHRS; CDR2 reads YFSETQ. The DNA of the CDR3 is TGCGCCAGCAGCCCCCAGGGTGGGGGGACCGGAGGTACGCAGTATTTT. Translated, it gives CASSPQGGGTGGTQYF.

This clone was recorded only once. The rearrangement links TRBV7-2 to TRBJ1-4; D is possibly TRBD1 (5 bases). The V gene's germline CDR1 is SGHTA and CDR2 FQGNSA. The V end was cut by 0 bases, the J end by 10 bases, with 15 bases between. The CDR3 extends over 15 amino acids. CDR3: CASSLADGIGGKLFF. In DNA form, the CDR3 reads TGTGCCAGCAGCTTAGCCGATGGGATTGGGGGAAAACTGTTTTTT. Using reference TRBV7-2 and TRBJ1-4 for the parts outside the CDR3, the full variable domain is GAGVSQSPSNKVTEKGKDVELRCDPISGHTALYWYRQSLGQGLEFLIYFQGNSAPDKSGLPSDRFSAERTGGSVSTLTIQRTQQEDSAVYLCASSLADGIGGKLFFGSGTQLSVL.

This chain connects TRBV5-1 to TRBJ2-1; 15 positions agree with TRBD2. This CDR3 is 16 amino acids long. V shed 4 bases and J 8 bases; nucleotides not matched to a gene: 7. The germline gives CDR1 SGHRS, CDR2 YFSETQ. This CDR3 is CASSPRTSGRGDEQFF. In DNA form, the CDR3 reads TGCGCCAGCAGCCCCAGGACTAGCGGGAGGGGCGATGAGCAGTTCTTC. The variable domain in full, with the rest retrieved from reference TRBV5-1 and TRBJ2-1, is KAGVTQTPRYLIKTRGQQVTLSCSPISGHRSVSWYQQTPGQGLQFLFEYFSETQRNKGNFPGRFSGRQFSNSRSEMNVSTLELGDSALYLCASSPRTSGRGDEQFFGPGTRLTVL.

Concerning this clone: This CDR3 is also generated by other DNA sequences in the sample. This chain connects TRBV6-5 to TRBJ1-2; 7 bases are shared with TRBD1. The CDR3 has 13 amino acids. The V and J ends lost 6 bases and 3 bases, in that order; junction bases with no gene match: 4. CDR1 and CDR2 from the germline V gene are MNHEY and SVGAGI. The CDR3 DNA is TGTGCCAGCAGCCGGGACAGTGACTATGGCTACACCTTC. Translated, it gives CASSRDSDYGYTF.

This rearrangement joins TRBV6-7 to TRBJ2-3, with D possibly being TRBD2 (6 bases). TRBV6-7 is an ORF, with its function uncertain. The CDR3 spans 14 residues. Deletions cut 1 base from V and 4 bases from J, with 9 bases between. CDR3 DNA sequence: TGTGCCAGCAGTTACTGGGGGGAGTCAGATACGCAGTATTTT. The encoded protein is CASSYWGESDTQYF.

The rearrangement uses TRBV11-2 and TRBJ1-1, with D unresolved. CDR3 length: 13 amino acids. The germline V gene has CDR1 SGHAT and CDR2 FQNNGV. V gave up 1 base and J gave up 3 bases, with 6 bases separating them. The CDR3 DNA follows: TGTGCCAGCAGCTTAGGGCCAGACACTGAAGCTTTCTTT. Its translation: CASSLGPDTEAFF.